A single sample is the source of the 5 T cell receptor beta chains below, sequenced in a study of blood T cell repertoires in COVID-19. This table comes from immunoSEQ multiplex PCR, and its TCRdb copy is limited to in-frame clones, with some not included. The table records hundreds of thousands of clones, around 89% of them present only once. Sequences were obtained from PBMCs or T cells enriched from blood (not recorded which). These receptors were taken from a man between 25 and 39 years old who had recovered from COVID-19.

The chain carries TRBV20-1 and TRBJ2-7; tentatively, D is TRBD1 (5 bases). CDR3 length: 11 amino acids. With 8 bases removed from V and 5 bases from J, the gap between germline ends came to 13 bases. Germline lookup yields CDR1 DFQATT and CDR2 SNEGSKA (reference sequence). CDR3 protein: CSPAQGDEQYF. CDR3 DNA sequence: TGCAGTCCAGCCCAGGGCGACGAGCAGTACTTC.

The CDR3 loop is CASRNRNNSPLHF. Here the CDR3 DNA reads TGTGCCAGCAGGAACAGAAATAATTCACCCCTCCACTTT. J is TRBJ1-6 and V is TRBV6-5; no definite D call. The CDR3 loop spans 13 amino acids. The ends were cut back, 6 bases at V and 5 bases at J, with 8 bases in the middle. The V gene's germline CDR1 is MNHEY and CDR2 SVGAGI.

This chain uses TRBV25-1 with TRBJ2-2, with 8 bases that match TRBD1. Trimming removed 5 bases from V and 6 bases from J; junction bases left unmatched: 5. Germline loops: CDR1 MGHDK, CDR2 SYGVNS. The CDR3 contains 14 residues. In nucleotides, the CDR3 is TGTGCCAGCAGTACACGGACAGGGCCCGGGGAGCTGTTTTTT. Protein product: CASSTRTGPGELFF.

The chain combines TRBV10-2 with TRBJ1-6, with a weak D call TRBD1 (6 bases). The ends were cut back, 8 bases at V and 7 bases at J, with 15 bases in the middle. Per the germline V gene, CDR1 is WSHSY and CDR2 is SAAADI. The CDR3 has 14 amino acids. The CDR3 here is CASGAGTRNSPLHF. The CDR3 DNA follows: TGCGCCAGCGGCGCCGGGACACGGAATTCACCCCTCCACTTT.

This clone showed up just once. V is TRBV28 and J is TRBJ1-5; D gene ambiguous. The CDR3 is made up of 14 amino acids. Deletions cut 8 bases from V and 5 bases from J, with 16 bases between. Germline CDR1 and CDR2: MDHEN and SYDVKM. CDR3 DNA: TGTGCCAGCCGGCCGATAGGTGCGGATCAGCCCCAGCATTTT. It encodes CASRPIGADQPQHF. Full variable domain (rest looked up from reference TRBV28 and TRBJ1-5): DVKVTQSSRYLVKRTGEKVFLECVQDMDHENMFWYRQDPGLGLRLIYFSYDVKMKEKGDIPEGYSVSREKKERFSLILESASTNQTSMYLCASRPIGADQPQHFGDGTRLSIL.